A selection of T cell receptor beta chains follows, all from one sample in a study of CD8+ T cells in alopecia areata. The method was immunoSEQ multiplex PCR; TCRdb's version includes in-frame clones alone and lacks a portion of them. The sample yields 200,000 to 250,000 clones, 40% to 55% seen once. The material was CD4+ T cells sorted from blood, obtained at approximately week 36, from a patient treated with tofacitinib. The source of these receptors is a human donor with alopecia areata. CDR3s include the opening cysteine and the closing phenylalanine or tryptophan. The D gene is left open where the match is weak. Expanded clones are given a class, and other clones once, few, many or no size at all.

V	J	size	D	DNA	CDR3
TRBV28	TRBJ2-1	-	TRBD2	TGTGCCAGCAGCCTAAACTCGGGACTAAGATACAAGAAGCAGTTCTTC	CASSLNSGLRYKKQFF
TRBV7-7	TRBJ2-1	few	-	TGTGCCAGCAGCTTAGCCGAGACAACCAATGAGCAGTTCTTC	CASSLAETTNEQFF
TRBV30	TRBJ2-7	few	-	TGTGCCTGGAGCGCCGGGGGTAGCGGCACCTACGAGCAGTACTTC	CAWSAGGSGTYEQYF
TRBV5-1	TRBJ1-3	-	-	TGCGCCAGCAGCAGCGGTAGCTCTGGAAACACCATATATTTT	CASSSGSSGNTIYF
TRBV29-1	TRBJ2-2	-	-	TGCAGCGTTGTTAGGCAGGGAAGTTGGACCGGGGAGCTGTTTTTT	CSVVRQGSWTGELFF
TRBV6-5	TRBJ2-7	few	TRBD2	TGTGCCAGCAGTTACGCGGGAGACCCCTACGAGCAGTACTTC	CASSYAGDPYEQYF
TRBV19	TRBJ2-1	few	-	TGTGCCAGCCGATTGCGGACAGGACTTTCCGGGACTAACAATGAGCAGTTCTTC	CASRLRTGLSGTNNEQFF
TRBV6-6	TRBJ2-2	-	-	TGTGCCAGCAGGGGCAGGAACACCGGGGAGCTGTTTTTT	CASRGRNTGELFF
TRBV7-3	TRBJ2-3	few	-	TGTGCCAGCAGCCGCACGCTGGGGGATACGCAGTATTTT	CASSRTLGDTQYF
TRBV28	TRBJ1-5	many	TRBD1	TGTGCCAGCAGCCGATCTATGGGGACAGGTCATCAGCCCCAGCATTTT	CASSRSMGTGHQPQHF
TRBV5-1	TRBJ2-7	-	TRBD2	TGCGCCAGCAGCCCAGGGACTAGGTTTGACGAGCAGTACTTC	CASSPGTRFDEQYF
TRBV9	TRBJ1-2	-	-	TGTGCCAGCAGCGTAGACGGCTCTAACTATGGCTACACCTTC	CASSVDGSNYGYTF
TRBV25-1	TRBJ1-1	-	-	TGTGCCAGCCAAGACGTCGGGGGCCACACTGAAGCTTTCTTT	CASQDVGGHTEAFF
TRBV5-1	TRBJ1-4	many	TRBD1	TGCGCCAGCAGTTCCGGGACAGGGACTAAACTGTTTTTT	CASSSGTGTKLFF
TRBV6-1	TRBJ2-1	-	-	TGTGCCGGGTCAACAGGGCGGACCTACAATGAGCAGTTCTTC	CAGSTGRTYNEQFF
TRBV28	TRBJ1-2	many	-	TGTGCCAGCAGTTTATCTCCAAGATATAACTATGGCTACACCTTC	CASSLSPRYNYGYTF
TRBV5-1	TRBJ2-3	few	TRBD2	TGCGCCAGCAGCAAACTAGCGGGAGGCGGAGATACGCAGTATTTT	CASSKLAGGGDTQYF
TRBV7-2	TRBJ2-1	few	-	TGTGCCAGCAGCTTAGCCCCCTACTCCTACAATGAGCAGTTCTTC	CASSLAPYSYNEQFF
TRBV2	TRBJ2-1	-	-	TGTGCCATCGCCTCGGGGCAGGGAAATAGATATGAGCAGTTCTTC	CAIASGQGNRYEQFF
TRBV5-1	TRBJ2-6	-	-	TGCGCCACCGGGGGCTCTGGGGCCAACGTCCTGACTTTC	CATGGSGANVLTF
TRBV29-1	TRBJ2-7	-	-	TGCAGCGTGAAAACTCGGTTTGGGGGCCTCGAGCAGTACTTC	CSVKTRFGGLEQYF
TRBV9	TRBJ2-5	-	-	TGTGCCAGCAGCGTCTTGGGACCGGAGACCCAGTACTTC	CASSVLGPETQYF
TRBV6-6	TRBJ1-1	-	TRBD1	TGTGCCAGCGGGGACAGGGGAGGTCTTGAAGCTTTCTTT	CASGDRGGLEAFF
TRBV28	TRBJ2-7	-	-	TGTGCCAGCAGTTTTGCCTACTACGAGCAGTACTTC	CASSFAYYEQYF
TRBV7-2	TRBJ2-2	-	TRBD2	TGTGCCAGCAGCCCGGCGGGAGTTGGCACCGGGGAGCTGTTTTTT	CASSPAGVGTGELFF
TRBV11-2	TRBJ2-1	once	TRBD1	TGTGCCAGCGGCCAACAGGGGATGACCAACAATGAGCAGTTCTTC	CASGQQGMTNNEQFF
TRBV15	TRBJ2-1	-	-	TGTGCCACCAGCAGTAATTGGGACCGAATCTCGGGTGAGCAGTTCTTC	CATSSNWDRISGEQFF
TRBV5-1	TRBJ1-1	-	-	TGCGCCAGCAGCTCTGGACAGTTGAACACTGAAGCTTTCTTT	CASSSGQLNTEAFF
TRBV29-1	TRBJ2-3	-	-	TGCAGCGTTGAGGGGGACGGAACAGATACGCAGTATTTT	CSVEGDGTDTQYF
TRBV27	TRBJ2-3	-	TRBD2	TGTGCCAGCAGTTTTACTAGCGGGAGGAAGACAGATACGCAGTATTTT	CASSFTSGRKTDTQYF
TRBV5-1	TRBJ2-7	-	TRBD2	TGCGCCAGCACCGCATCCGGGACTAGCGTCTACTACGAGCAGTACTTC	CASTASGTSVYYEQYF
TRBV29-1	TRBJ1-5	-	-	TGCAGCGCCTGGACAGAAAATCACGCAGGAGAGCCCCAGCATTTT	CSAWTENHAGEPQHF
TRBV30	TRBJ2-5	-	TRBD2	TGTGCCTGGAGTAAAAGCGGGAGGTTAGAGACCCAGTACTTC	CAWSKSGRLETQYF
TRBV5-6	TRBJ2-7	-	-	TGTGCCAGCAGCTACGGACTGAGCGAGCAGTACTTC	CASSYGLSEQYF
TRBV28	TRBJ2-7	-	TRBD2	TGTGCCAGCAGTGGAGCCCATAGCGGGAGTTACGAGCAGTACTTC	CASSGAHSGSYEQYF
TRBV5-4	TRBJ2-1	-	-	TGTGCCAGCAGCTACAGACTCTGGGGTTACAATGAGCAGTTCTTC	CASSYRLWGYNEQFF
TRBV6-1	TRBJ1-1	few	-	TGTGCCAGCAGTGAACAGGGGCGAGCCGCCGTAGGAGCTTTCTTT	CASSEQGRAAVGAFF
TRBV30	TRBJ2-1	-	-	TGTGCCTGGACGGTCGGTGGTGAGCAGTTCTTC	CAWTVGGEQFF